The 31 T cell receptor beta chains presented below share a single source sample, sequenced in a study of blood T cells in healthy people across ages. The authors ran a second PCR of about 7 to 11 cycles using a sample-barcoded 5' primer and a J-beta primer mix. TCRdb reanalysed the 5' RACE reads using MiXCR and keeps one entry per CDR3 protein. The sample has roughly 500,000 distinct CDR3 sequences; approximately 27% are singletons. The source material was blood. These receptors came from a woman aged 70-85 years in good health.

This clonotype was counted only a few times. CDR3 protein: CASSSRPRGLLNEQFF. CDR3 bases: TGTGCCAGCAGTTCCCGACCCAGGGGGTTACTGAATGAGCAGTTCTTC. The rearrangement uses TRBV12-3 or TRBV12-4 and TRBJ2-1; 7 bases align to TRBD1. V was pared by 4 bases and J by 7 bases, with 13 bases of the junction left unmatched. CDR3 size: 16 residues.

This clonotype was picked up a small number of times. V usage is TRBV11-3 and J usage is TRBJ1-1; D not resolved. V was clipped by 7 bases and J by 4 bases, with 10 bases between them. The CDR3 is made up of 12 amino acids. In germline, CDR1 is SGHNT, CDR2 YENEEA. The CDR3: CASKLRSTEAFF. Written as DNA, the CDR3 is TGTGCCAGCAAGCTTCGTAGCACTGAAGCTTTCTTT.

J is TRBJ1-1 and V is TRBV5-1, with unresolved D. Germline-derived CDR1 and CDR2 are SGHRS and YFSETQ. The germline V and J ends were trimmed by 0 bases and 5 bases, with 14 bases remaining between them. There are 15 residues in the CDR3. The CDR3 nucleotides read TGCGCCAGCAGCTTGGTTAGGCGTGGAGGGACTGAAGCTTTCTTT. Translating it yields CASSLVRRGGTEAFF. Using reference TRBV5-1 and TRBJ1-1 for the parts outside the CDR3, the full variable domain is KAGVTQTPRYLIKTRGQQVTLSCSPISGHRSVSWYQQTPGQGLQFLFEYFSETQRNKGNFPGRFSGRQFSNSRSEMNVSTLELGDSALYLCASSLVRRGGTEAFFGQGTRLTVV.

CDR3 DNA sequence: TGTGCCAGCAGCGTAGATAGCGGGGGTAACTACAATGAGCAGTTCTTC. Residues: CASSVDSGGNYNEQFF. The rearrangement joins TRBV9 to TRBJ2-1; 9 bases agree with TRBD2. The length of the CDR3 is 16 residues. The junction had 4 bases not matched to a gene; V was cut back by 0 bases and J by 3 bases. Germline-derived CDR1 and CDR2 are SGDLS and YYNGEE.

This clonotype was seen a few times. The CDR3 carries no conserved terminal phenylalanine or tryptophan, so it likely arises from a read error. The V gene is TRBV15, the J gene TRBJ2-1; D ambiguous. The CDR3 is 12 residues long. V was cut by 8 bases and J by 6 bases, with 11 bases left in between. Germline V gene sequence: CDR1 LNHNV, CDR2 YYDKDF (reference sequence). This CDR3 reads CATARWGNEQFL. In nucleotides, the CDR3 is TGTGCCACCGCCCGGTGGGGCAATGAGCAGTTCCTC.

This clonotype occurred a few times. Since no conserved phenylalanine or tryptophan closes the CDR3, a read error is the likely cause. The rearrangement uses TRBV10-3 and TRBJ2-1; a weak D match, TRBD2 (5 bases). The last part of the DNA fits TRBJ2-5 better; the J call may be wrong. This CDR3 region has 13 residues. Germline V gene data show CDR1 as ENHRY and CDR2 as SYGVKD. The chain's CDR3 is CAMSRGTQETQYL. DNA for the CDR3: TGTGCCATGTCACGGGGAACCCAAGAGACCCAGTACCTC.

The rearrangement joins TRBV20-1 to TRBJ1-2; no firm D call. Looked up from germline, CDR1 is DFQATT and CDR2 is SNEGSKA (reference sequence). V dropped 4 bases and J dropped 8 bases, with 11 bases sitting between them. CDR3 size: 11 residues. CDR3 residues: CSATGFGGYTF. The CDR3 DNA reads as TGCAGTGCTACGGGATTTGGGGGCTACACCTTC.

V gene TRBV9 combines with J gene TRBJ2-1, with D unclear. TRBJ2-4 explains the end of the DNA better; the J call may be wrong. Germline assignment: CDR1 SGDLS and CDR2 YYNGEE. The length of the CDR3 is 12 residues. The CDR3 DNA reads TGTGCCAGCAGCACGACACAAGAGACTCAGTACTTC. Protein sequence: CASSTTQETQYF.

J is TRBJ2-5 and V is TRBV12-3 or TRBV12-4, with D perhaps being TRBD1 or TRBD2 (5 bases each). The CDR3 has 13 residues. Trimming pared 6 bases from V and 4 bases from J, leaving 12 bases between. DNA of the CDR3: TGTGCCAGCAGCAGGGACGGGCGAGAGACCCAGTACTTC. It yields the protein CASSRDGRETQYF.

This chain connects TRBV5-1 to TRBJ2-7; 8 nucleotides align to TRBD1. This CDR3 has 16 residues. V lost 4 bases to trimming and J lost 0 bases; unmatched junction nucleotides: 9. Germline loops: CDR1 SGHRS, CDR2 YFSETQ. CDR3 amino acids: CASSVAGTGSSYEQYF. The CDR3 DNA follows: TGCGCCAGCAGCGTGGCCGGGACAGGTAGCTCCTACGAGCAGTACTTC.

V gene TRBV5-1 combines with J gene TRBJ1-5; 7 nucleotides match TRBD1. CDR1 and CDR2 from the germline V gene are SGHRS and YFSETQ. J was trimmed by 3 bases and V by 3 bases; bases with no gene match: 6. The CDR3 length is 15 residues. The CDR3 sequence is CASSSSGQHNQPQHF. The CDR3 nucleotides are TGCGCCAGCAGCTCCTCGGGACAGCACAATCAGCCCCAGCATTTT.

This clonotype has just a few counts. CDR3 nucleotides: TGTGCCAGTCAGGGGAATGAAAAACTGTTTTTT. It encodes CASQGNEKLFF. The chain joins TRBV6-6 to TRBJ1-4, with D maybe TRBD1 (6 bases). The length of the CDR3 is 11 residues. Germline CDR1 MNHNY, CDR2 SVGAGI (reference sequence). V was shortened by 9 bases and J by 5 bases, with 7 bases between the two germline ends.

The chain links TRBV19 to TRBJ2-1; D may be TRBD2 (7 bases). The CDR3 length is 14 residues. Germline V lookup: CDR1 LNHDA, CDR2 SQIVND (reference sequence). V lost 3 bases to trimming and J lost 12 bases, with 18 bases between them. CDR3 loop: CASSIDWGGEAQFF. The CDR3 coding sequence is TGTGCCAGTAGTATTGACTGGGGGGGCGAAGCGCAGTTCTTC.

The rearrangement joins TRBV6-1 to TRBJ1-3; D uncertain. CDR1 and CDR2 from the germline V gene are MNHNS and SASEGT. V lost 1 base and J 2 bases, leaving 12 bases between the germline ends. CDR3 length: 16 amino acids. CDR3 sequence: CASSEGSRVTGNTIYF. For the CDR3, the DNA is TGTGCCAGCAGTGAAGGGAGTAGGGTGACTGGAAACACCATATATTTT.

This clonotype appeared a few times. J is TRBJ2-1 and V is TRBV7-9, with D unresolved. This CDR3 comprises 15 residues. V lost 5 bases and J 1 base, leaving 12 bases between the germline ends. Germline assignment: CDR1 SEHNR and CDR2 FQNEAQ (reference sequence). CDR3 DNA: TGTGCCAGCAGCCCACGGCCCGTTTCCTACAATGAGCAGTTCTTC. Translated, it gives CASSPRPVSYNEQFF. Looking up the rest from reference TRBV7-9 and TRBJ2-1 gives the full variable domain: DTGVSQNPRHKITKRGQNVTFRCDPISEHNRLYWYRQTLGQGPEFLTYFQNEAQLEKSRLLSDRFSAERPKGSFSTLEIQRTEQGDSAMYLCASSPRPVSYNEQFFGPGTRLTVL.

This chain connects TRBV7-2 to TRBJ1-5, with TRBD1 as a possible D gene (5 bases). Germline-derived CDR1 and CDR2 are SGHTA and FQGNSA. There are 16 residues in the CDR3. V lost 5 bases, J lost 7 bases, and 21 bases lay in between. Here the CDR3 DNA reads TGTGCCAGCAGCCCACGGGGCGGCAGGTTGCTCCAGCCCCAGCATTTT. It encodes CASSPRGGRLLQPQHF.

The rearrangement links TRBV7-2 to TRBJ1-1, with 8 positions matching TRBD1. Per germline, CDR1 SGHTA and CDR2 FQGNSA. This CDR3 has 17 amino acids. V lost 3 bases to trimming and J lost 7 bases; unmatched junction nucleotides: 16. CDR3 coding DNA: TGTGCCAGCAGCTTTAACAGGGGGTCTACAAAACCACATGAAGCTTTCTTT. Translated: CASSFNRGSTKPHEAFF.

This clonotype was seen a handful of times. The rearrangement uses TRBV4-2 and TRBJ2-7; the D is unclear. There are 14 residues in the CDR3. V shed 0 bases and J shed 7 bases, with 13 bases lying between them. In germline, CDR1 is LGHNA, CDR2 YNFKEQ. The DNA for the CDR3 is TGTGCCAGCAGCCAAGACCGGGCCACCGCGGAGCAGTACTTC. It codes for CASSQDRATAEQYF.

The chain has TRBV5-1 and TRBJ2-1; the D is unclear. Germline lookup yields CDR1 SGHRS and CDR2 YFSETQ. V was cut by 0 bases and J by 8 bases, with 12 bases left in between. This CDR3 is built from 14 residues. The CDR3, as DNA: TGCGCCAGCAGCTTGGCGGTAGGGTCCGATGAGCAGTTCTTC. It yields the protein CASSLAVGSDEQFF.

This clonotype was counted a few times. This chain links TRBV6-2 or TRBV6-3 with TRBJ2-7, with D uncertain. The CDR3 length is 12 residues. Trimming left V 2 bases short and J 6 bases short, with 8 bases between. The germline V gene encodes CDR1 MNHEY and CDR2 SVGEGT. CDR3 protein: CASSYGVFEQYF. CDR3 sequence (DNA): TGTGCCAGCAGTTACGGGGTGTTCGAGCAGTACTTC.

This clonotype has a single count. The chain is built from TRBV12-3 or TRBV12-4 and TRBJ1-2; 11 nucleotides match TRBD1. The CDR3 has 14 residues. V shed 5 bases, J shed 8 bases, and the junction held 7 bases outside the gene matches. The CDR3 reads CASSRRTGGAGYTF. CDR3 DNA sequence: TGTGCCAGCAGTCGTCGGACAGGGGGCGCAGGCTACACCTTC.

The table lists this clonotype with a few counts. The chain uses TRBV9 and TRBJ2-3; D uncertain. The CDR3 sequence is 13 residues long. V was cut by 0 bases and J by 0 bases, with 2 bases left in between. Germline lookup yields CDR1 SGDLS and CDR2 YYNGEE. DNA of the CDR3: TGTGCCAGCAGCGTAGCAAGCACAGATACGCAGTATTTT. It codes for CASSVASTDTQYF.

The genes are TRBV10-3 and TRBJ1-5; D possibly corresponds to TRBD1 (5 bases). V was shortened by 0 bases and J by 0 bases, with 6 bases between the two germline ends. The CDR3 extends over 15 amino acids. From germline, CDR1 is ENHRY and CDR2 SYGVKD. This CDR3 is CAISESDSSNQPQHF. CDR3 nucleotide sequence: TGTGCCATCAGTGAGTCTGACAGTAGCAATCAGCCCCAGCATTTT.

The chain uses TRBV6-1 and TRBJ1-1, with D perhaps TRBD1 (5 bases). CDR1 MNHNS and CDR2 SASEGT come from the germline V gene. The germline V and J ends were trimmed by 7 bases and 1 base, with 13 bases remaining between them. CDR3 length equals 14 residues. The CDR3 DNA follows: TGTGCCAGCACCTGGGACTTGGGGAACACTGAAGCTTTCTTT. Amino acid sequence: CASTWDLGNTEAFF.

The rearrangement joins TRBV24-1 to TRBJ1-1, with D unclear. This CDR3 comprises 13 residues. Germline CDR1 is KGHDR and CDR2 is SFDVKD. V lost 1 base to trimming and J lost 5 bases, with 7 bases between them. The CDR3 nucleotides read TGTGCCACCAGTGATTTTGAAATGACTGAAGCTTTCTTT. This codes for CATSDFEMTEAFF.

The rearrangement joins TRBV10-3 to TRBJ2-5; D gene unclear. The CDR3 has 16 residues. Trimming took off 3 bases at V and 3 bases at J, with 17 bases between the two ends. Germline-derived CDR1 and CDR2 are ENHRY and SYGVKD. CDR3 residues: CAISDLSRVGEETQYF. The CDR3 DNA is TGTGCCATCAGTGACCTCTCCAGAGTCGGAGAAGAGACCCAGTACTTC.

The rearrangement joins TRBV20-1 to TRBJ2-1; TRBD2 might be the D (5 bases). CDR1 and CDR2 (germline): DFQATT, SNEGSKA (reference sequence). V lost 6 bases and J lost 4, with 16 bases in between. This CDR3 has 14 residues. CDR3 amino acids: CSARTHNSYNEQFF. The CDR3 region has the DNA TGCAGTGCACGGACTCACAATTCATACAATGAGCAGTTCTTC.

V and J are TRBV12-3 or TRBV12-4 and TRBJ2-3, with a weak D call TRBD1 (5 bases). The CDR3 has 15 amino acids. The ends were cut back, 3 bases at V and 1 base at J, with 11 bases in the middle. The CDR3 region is CASSLMGLGTDTQYF. The CDR3 nucleotides are TGTGCCAGCAGTTTGATGGGGCTCGGCACAGATACGCAGTATTTT.

The rearrangement uses TRBV9 and TRBJ1-6; no clear D. V lost 0 bases to trimming and J lost 0 bases, with 7 bases between them. The CDR3 sequence is 16 residues long. CDR1 is SGDLS, CDR2 YYNGEE, per germline. CDR3 DNA sequence: TGTGCCAGCAGCGTAGCGGCGAGCTCCTATAATTCACCCCTCCACTTT. Encoded protein: CASSVAASSYNSPLHF.

This clonotype was counted only a few times. V is TRBV7-2 and J is TRBJ2-7; 7 bases are shared with TRBD1. This CDR3 spans 12 amino acids. CDR1 SGHTA and CDR2 FQGNSA come from the germline V gene. With 0 bases clipped from V and 10 bases from J, the junction kept 3 bases outside the gene matches. CDR3 sequence (DNA): TGTGCCAGCAGCTTAGCCACAGGGGTACAGTACTTC. Encoded protein: CASSLATGVQYF. Supplemented by reference TRBV7-2 and TRBJ2-7, the full variable domain reads GAGVSQSPSNKVTEKGKDVELRCDPISGHTALYWYRQSLGQGLEFLIYFQGNSAPDKSGLPSDRFSAERTGGSVSTLTIQRTQQEDSAVYLCASSLATGVQYFGPGTRLTVT.

The genes are TRBV6-6 and TRBJ2-5, with D maybe TRBD1 (5 bases). The CDR3 contains 15 residues. Germline CDR1 reads MNHNY; CDR2 reads SVGAGI (reference sequence). Trimming shortened V by 2 bases and J by 3 bases, and 13 bases separated the two germline ends. The CDR3 protein is CASSYELAREETQYF. DNA for the CDR3: TGTGCCAGCAGTTACGAACTCGCCAGGGAAGAGACCCAGTACTTC.